This T cell receptor beta chain was sequenced during a study of monozygotic twins with inflammatory bowel disease. Overall study results and limits: TCRbeta diversity (inverse Simpson) was lower in IBD patients than in healthy co-twins.

To note about this clonotype: The antigen remains unidentified.

This CDR3 is 13 amino acids long. In germline, CDR1 is LNHNV, CDR2 YYDKDF (reference sequence). TCRdb reanalyzed the 5' RACE reads, giving one entry per CDR3 protein sequence and no DNA. Its listing shows fewer than 550,000 distinct CDR3 sequences. This clonotype originated in a human donor with ulcerative colitis or Crohn's disease, or a healthy co-twin of an affected twin (not recorded which). The chain uses TRBV15 and TRBJ2-5. Sequencing was performed on blood. The CDR3 sequence: CATSTGNQETQYF.